A single sample is the source of the 32 T cell receptor beta chains below, sequenced in a study of T-cell reconstitution after alpha-beta-depleted transplantation in children. The authors prepared the TCRbeta library with unique molecular identifiers. TCRdb recomputed calls from the PCR reads with MiXCR, one row per CDR3 protein. The table has 81,000 or so distinct CDR3 sequences, around 16% seen once. The sample in question was PBMCs, mostly from graft donor cells, obtained 180 days after TCRalphabeta/CD19-depleted stem cell transplant. The receptors derive from a male patient between 2 and 10 years old who had a stem cell transplant for acute lymphoblastic leukemia, so the T cells may come from the graft donor.

The CDR3: CATSETENSEAFF. CDR3 bases: TGTGCCACCAGTGAGACAGAAAATTCTGAAGCTTTCTTT. This chain uses TRBV24-1 with TRBJ1-1, with D perhaps matching TRBD1 (5 bases). The germline CDR1 and CDR2 sequences are KGHDR and SFDVKD. V lost 4 bases, J lost 6 bases, and 11 bases lay in between. The CDR3 has 13 residues.

This chain links TRBV4-3 with TRBJ1-1; 10 nucleotides align to TRBD1. Trimming at V came to 0 bases and at J to 3 bases, leaving 4 bases not matched to a gene. Germline assignment: CDR1 LGHNA and CDR2 YSLEER. The length of the CDR3 is 16 residues. CDR3 loop: CASSQEHGTGDTEAFF. DNA for the CDR3: TGCGCCAGCAGCCAAGAGCATGGGACAGGGGACACTGAAGCTTTCTTT.

This sequence joins TRBV28 and TRBJ1-6, with TRBD1 as a possible D gene (6 bases). V lost 5 bases and J lost 5, with 19 bases in between. This CDR3 has 17 residues. The germline CDR1 and CDR2 sequences are MDHEN and SYDVKM. The CDR3 sequence: CASSTWGGLGNNSPLHF. The DNA of the CDR3 is TGTGCCAGCAGTACCTGGGGGGGGCTTGGGAATAATTCACCCCTCCACTTT.

This chain uses TRBV18 with TRBJ1-5; 7 bases are shared with TRBD1. Germline V CDR1 and CDR2: KGHSH, LQKENI. The V gene end was trimmed by 4 bases and the J gene end by 3 bases; junction bases not matched to a gene: 3. The CDR3 is 14 residues long. The CDR3 coding sequence is TGTGCCAGCTCACGGGACAGAGCCAATCAGCCCCAGCATTTT. It specifies CASSRDRANQPQHF.

This chain uses TRBV27 with TRBJ2-1; 10 bases agree with TRBD2. The CDR3 covers 17 residues. The V gene's germline CDR1 is MNHEY and CDR2 SMNVEV (reference sequence). Losses at the gene ends were 1 base for V and 4 bases for J; bases not matched to a gene: 7. CDR3 in DNA: TGTGCCAGCAGTTTATACGCTAGCGGGGGATTTTACAATGAGCAGTTCTTC. It encodes CASSLYASGGFYNEQFF.

This clonotype has a count of ten or more. The chain has TRBV19 and TRBJ2-7; D might be TRBD1 or TRBD2, each matching 5 bases. The CDR3 consists of 15 residues. CDR1 is LNHDA, CDR2 SQIVND, per germline (reference sequence). Trimming took off 8 bases at V and 2 bases at J, with 19 bases between the two ends. CDR3 amino acids: CASALTGTGTYEQYF. The CDR3 DNA reads TGTGCCAGTGCTCTAACCGGGACGGGGACCTACGAGCAGTACTTC.

This clonotype has just a few counts. The chain uses TRBV10-3 and TRBJ2-5; weak D call: TRBD1 (5 bases). Trimming removed 0 bases at V and 3 bases at J, with 14 bases between. CDR3 length: 16 amino acids. Germline V gene lookup returns CDR1 ENHRY and CDR2 SYGVKD. This CDR3 reads CAISESTRQPKETQYF. The CDR3 DNA sequence: TGTGCCATCAGTGAGTCGACTCGACAGCCGAAAGAGACCCAGTACTTC.

The V gene is TRBV7-9, the J gene TRBJ2-3, with 8 bases identical to TRBD2. V was clipped by 1 base and J by 1 base; unmatched bases: 1. The CDR3 covers 15 residues. Germline CDR1 is SEHNR and CDR2 is FQNEAQ (reference sequence). The CDR3 spells CASSLGRGGTDTQYF. CDR3 nucleotide sequence: TGTGCCAGCAGCTTAGGGCGGGGGGGCACAGATACGCAGTATTTT.

The J gene is TRBJ1-2, the V gene TRBV12-3 or TRBV12-4, with TRBD1 matching 9 bases. The ends lost 5 bases at V and 8 bases at J; junction bases unmatched: 6. The CDR3 has 13 amino acids. The CDR3 DNA reads as TGTGCCAGCAGTCCACAGGGGGCTCAAGGCTACACCTTC. It yields the protein CASSPQGAQGYTF.

The V gene is TRBV5-5, the J gene TRBJ2-7; D is possibly TRBD1 or TRBD2 (5 bases each). V gave up 3 bases and J gave up 3 bases, with 13 bases separating them. Germline CDR1 is SGHKS and CDR2 is YYEKEE (reference sequence). The length of the CDR3 is 14 residues. The CDR3 loop reads CASSSTGRLYEQYF. The CDR3 DNA sequence: TGTGCCAGCAGCTCAACGGGACGACTCTACGAGCAGTACTTC. Filled out from reference TRBV5-5 and TRBJ2-7, the complete variable domain reads DAGVTQSPTHLIKTRGQQVTLRCSPISGHKSVSWYQQVLGQGPQFIFQYYEKEERGRGNFPDRFSARQFPNYSSELNVNALLLGDSALYLCASSSTGRLYEQYFGPGTRLTVT.

The J gene is TRBJ2-7, the V gene TRBV5-1; possibly TRBD1 or TRBD2 for D (5 bases each). This CDR3 has 13 amino acids. The germline gives CDR1 SGHRS, CDR2 YFSETQ. V lost 7 bases and J lost 0, with 11 bases in between. The CDR3 bases are TGCGCCAGCCGTCGGGACCCCTCCTACGAGCAGTACTTC. Protein product: CASRRDPSYEQYF. Combining the CDR3 with reference TRBV5-1 and TRBJ2-7 gives the whole variable domain KAGVTQTPRYLIKTRGQQVTLSCSPISGHRSVSWYQQTPGQGLQFLFEYFSETQRNKGNFPGRFSGRQFSNSRSEMNVSTLELGDSALYLCASRRDPSYEQYFGPGTRLTVT.

The chain links TRBV27 to TRBJ1-5, with unresolved D. CDR3 length: 12 amino acids. V was pared by 5 bases and J by 3 bases, with 5 bases between. CDR1 is MNHEY, CDR2 SMNVEV, per germline (reference sequence). CDR3 sequence (DNA): TGTGCCAGCAGTCTGTTCAATCAGCCCCAGCATTTT. This gives the protein CASSLFNQPQHF.

The chain uses TRBV29-1 and TRBJ2-3; 7 bases agree with TRBD2. Germline V CDR1 and CDR2: SQVTM, ANQGSEA. This CDR3 region has 14 residues. V lost 6 bases and J lost 0; bases outside the gene matches: 6. This chain's CDR3 is CSVERGLSTDTQYF. CDR3 bases: TGCAGCGTGGAGCGGGGCCTTAGCACAGATACGCAGTATTTT.

The V gene is TRBV4-3, the J gene TRBJ2-3, with D possibly TRBD2 on 5 matching bases. Germline assignment: CDR1 LGHNA and CDR2 YSLEER. Trimming removed 2 bases at V and 1 base at J, with 10 bases between. CDR3 length: 15 amino acids. The CDR3 DNA reads TGCGCCAGCAGCCAAAAGGACTGGCGCACAGATACGCAGTATTTT. It codes for CASSQKDWRTDTQYF.

This clonotype turned up a few times. J is TRBJ2-5 and V is TRBV4-1; no reliable D call. Trimming removed 4 bases from V and 5 bases from J, with 20 bases in between. CDR1 MGHRA and CDR2 YSYEKL come from the germline V gene. The CDR3 sequence is 16 residues long. DNA for the CDR3: TGCGCCAGCAGCCCGCTCTTAACTTCGGGTGGGGAGACCCAGTACTTC. Translating gives CASSPLLTSGGETQYF.

The sample holds many counts of this clonotype. This chain connects TRBV20-1 to TRBJ2-2; 10 bases line up with TRBD2. Germline V gives CDR1 DFQATT, CDR2 SNEGSKA (reference sequence). The CDR3 sequence is 15 residues long. The trim removed 4 bases at V and 1 base at J, leaving 3 bases unmatched. In DNA, the CDR3 is TGCAGTGCTAAGGGACTAGCGCAGAACACCGGGGAGCTGTTTTTT. It encodes CSAKGLAQNTGELFF.

This clonotype appeared once. The chain links TRBV18 to TRBJ2-7; 8 nucleotides match TRBD1. The CDR3 spans 18 residues. Germline V gives CDR1 KGHSH, CDR2 LQKENI. Unmatched junction bases numbered 18, after V lost 3 bases and J lost 5 bases. The CDR3 DNA is TGTGCCAGCTCACCTTTCCCGCGGCAGGGGGCCCGTGAGAACGAGCAGTACTTC. This codes for CASSPFPRQGARENEQYF. Using reference TRBV18 and TRBJ2-7 for the parts outside the CDR3, the full variable domain is NAGVMQNPRHLVRRRGQEARLRCSPMKGHSHVYWYRQLPEEGLKFMVYLQKENIIDESGMPKERFSAEFPKEGPSILRIQQVVRGDSAAYFCASSPFPRQGARENEQYFGPGTRLTVT.

The chain is built from TRBV5-1 and TRBJ2-7, with a weak D call TRBD2 (6 bases). CDR1 SGHRS and CDR2 YFSETQ come from the germline V gene. V lost 7 bases and J 2 bases, leaving 16 bases between the germline ends. The CDR3 contains 14 residues. Here the CDR3 reads CASSSGLTTYEQYF. The CDR3 nucleotides are TGCGCCAGCTCCTCCGGACTAACTACCTACGAGCAGTACTTC.

The genes are TRBV11-2 and TRBJ2-1; TRBD2 agrees at 12 bases. J was trimmed by 8 bases and V by 4 bases; bases with no gene match: 6. CDR3 size: 15 residues. Germline V gene lookup returns CDR1 SGHAT and CDR2 FQNNGV. As DNA, the CDR3 is TGTGCCAGCAGCTCAGCTAGCGGGGGGGTCTATGAGCAGTTCTTC. Amino acid sequence: CASSSASGGVYEQFF.

The V call is TRBV21-1, the J call TRBJ2-3; no DNA check was done on the table's D call, TRBD2. TRBV21-1 is marked as a pseudogene. The CDR3 has 22 residues. The DNA for the CDR3 is TGTGCCAGCAGCAAACGGAGGCTCCGGGTCTTCGGGCCCAGTTCGTGCACAGATACGCAGTATTTT. It translates to CASSKRRLRVFGPSSCTDTQYF.

The V call is TRBV7-8, the J call TRBJ1-5, with D possibly matching TRBD1 (5 bases). The CDR3 runs to 16 residues. CDR1 SGHVS and CDR2 FQNEAQ come from the germline V gene. V was trimmed by 1 base and J by 2 bases, leaving 12 bases between them. CDR3 sequence: CASSLGQGRGNQPQHF. CDR3 nucleotide sequence: TGTGCCAGCAGCTTAGGGCAGGGAAGGGGCAATCAGCCCCAGCATTTT.

This chain connects TRBV5-6 to TRBJ2-1; D unclear. With 0 bases removed from V and 10 bases from J, the gap between germline ends came to 11 bases. CDR1 and CDR2 (germline): SGHDT, YYEEEE. The CDR3 contains 13 residues. CDR3 region: CASSLGAVWEQFF. DNA for the CDR3: TGTGCCAGCAGCTTGGGGGCCGTCTGGGAGCAGTTCTTC.

V and J are TRBV5-1 and TRBJ1-2; TRBD1 agrees at 8 bases. Germline-derived CDR1 and CDR2 are SGHRS and YFSETQ. The CDR3 sequence is 15 residues long. With 5 bases clipped from V and 7 bases from J, the junction kept 13 bases outside the gene matches. The CDR3 sequence is CASRALSGTGSGYTF. CDR3 nucleotides: TGCGCCAGCAGGGCCTTGTCCGGGACAGGATCTGGCTACACCTTC.

This clonotype was found a few times. In nucleotides, the CDR3 is TGCGCCAGCACTCGGAGACAGGGGGCTCGGGAGCAGTACTTC. Translated, it gives CASTRRQGAREQYF. This chain uses TRBV5-1 with TRBJ2-7; 10 positions agree with TRBD1. The CDR3 runs to 14 residues. V dropped 6 bases and J dropped 7; count of bases not matched to a gene: 10. Germline lookup yields CDR1 SGHRS and CDR2 YFSETQ.

V usage is TRBV7-6 and J usage is TRBJ2-2, with D uncertain. The CDR3 consists of 15 residues. Germline CDR1 and CDR2: SGHVS and FNYEAQ. V lost 5 bases and J lost 0, with 10 bases in between. CDR3 protein: CASSPRRSNTGELFF. The CDR3 nucleotides are TGTGCCAGCAGCCCCAGGAGATCGAACACCGGGGAGCTGTTTTTT.

The V gene is TRBV6-1, the J gene TRBJ2-7; D could derive from TRBD1 or TRBD2 (5 bases each). The CDR3 contains 14 residues. Trimming shortened V by 5 bases and J by 7 bases, and 18 bases separated the two germline ends. Germline CDR1 reads MNHNS; CDR2 reads SASEGT. CDR3 region: CASSHRTGLGEQYF. Here the CDR3 DNA reads TGTGCCAGCAGTCATCGGACGGGGCTGGGGGAGCAGTACTTC.

This clonotype has ten or more counts. The chain recombines TRBV5-1 with TRBJ2-7; 8 nucleotides agree with TRBD1. Germline V CDR1 and CDR2: SGHRS, YFSETQ. V dropped 0 bases and J dropped 1; count of bases not matched to a gene: 3. The CDR3 covers 15 residues. The CDR3 DNA reads TGCGCCAGCAGCTTGGCCGACAGGGGTTCCTACGAGCAGTACTTC. Its protein product is CASSLADRGSYEQYF.

The rearrangement links TRBV21-1 to TRBJ2-7; TRBD1 was called by the table and not checked on the DNA. TRBV21-1 is labeled a pseudogene. CDR3 length equals 20 residues. CDR3 DNA: TGTGCCAGCAGCCAAGTAGGGGTGGCCTTATCCGAGGCCAGCTCCTACGAGCAGTACTTC. This encodes CASSQVGVALSEASSYEQYF.

This clonotype was counted only a few times. The rearrangement links TRBV6-1 to TRBJ2-5, with TRBD2 as a possible D gene (7 bases). The germline CDR1 and CDR2 sequences are MNHNS and SASEGT. V lost 5 bases to trimming and J lost 1 base, with 20 bases between them. The CDR3 has 17 residues. This CDR3 reads CASSLSRGAPPQETQYF. CDR3 nucleotides: TGTGCCAGCAGTCTTTCTCGGGGGGCGCCCCCCCAAGAGACCCAGTACTTC.

This chain links TRBV6-1 with TRBJ2-1, with 10 bases fitting TRBD1. Looked up from germline, CDR1 is MNHNS and CDR2 is SASEGT. Trimming cost V 3 bases and J 9 bases; bases outside gene matches: 14. The CDR3 has 17 residues. As DNA, the CDR3 is TGTGCCAGCAGTGACCTCCCCCGGGACAGGGGCGCTAGTGAGCAGTTCTTC. This encodes CASSDLPRDRGASEQFF.

This clonotype has more than one count but fewer than ten. The V gene is TRBV10-3, the J gene TRBJ1-2, with TRBD1 matching 9 bases. V was clipped by 10 bases and J by 3 bases; unmatched bases: 9. The length of the CDR3 is 14 residues. Germline CDR1 ENHRY, CDR2 SYGVKD. In DNA form, the CDR3 reads TGTGCCACCCGACAGGGGGTCGACGACTATGGCTACACCTTC. As protein: CATRQGVDDYGYTF.

The genes are TRBV5-4 and TRBJ2-1, with a possible D match to TRBD2 (6 bases). V lost 4 bases and J lost 4, with 15 bases in between. The CDR3 runs 15 residues. Germline loops: CDR1 SGHNT, CDR2 YYREEE (reference sequence). The DNA for the CDR3 is TGTGCCAGCAGCGCCGGGACTCAGTCGTACAATGAGCAGTTCTTC. It encodes CASSAGTQSYNEQFF. Combining the CDR3 with reference TRBV5-4 and TRBJ2-1 gives the whole variable domain ETGVTQSPTHLIKTRGQQVTLRCSSQSGHNTVSWYQQALGQGPQFIFQYYREEENGRGNFPPRFSGLQFPNYSSELNVNALELDDSALYLCASSAGTQSYNEQFFGPGTRLTVL.